Each of the 15 T cell receptor beta chains below was sequenced from the same sample in a study of blood T cell repertoires in COVID-19. Data came from immunoSEQ multiplex PCR; TCRdb stores just in-frame clones and leaves some out. The data show about 300,000 clones, 85% seen once. Source material: PBMCs or T cells enriched from blood (not recorded which). The receptors were sampled from a woman in her forties or fifties who had recovered from COVID-19.

The CDR3 DNA is TGTGCCAGCAGCCTCATGGGAGGGGGCAATCAGCCCCAGCATTTT. Translated, it gives CASSLMGGGNQPQHF. The genes are TRBV11-2 and TRBJ1-5; tentative D call: TRBD1 (5 bases). CDR1 and CDR2 (germline): SGHAT, FQNNGV. The V end was cut by 5 bases, the J end by 2 bases, with 13 bases between. The CDR3 sequence is 15 residues long.

V is TRBV10-1 and J is TRBJ2-7; TRBD1 aligns across 9 bases. V shed 3 bases and J 3 bases; nucleotides not matched to a gene: 3. The germline CDR1 and CDR2 sequences are WNHNN and SYGVQD (reference sequence). The CDR3 spans 14 residues. The CDR3 DNA follows: TGCGCCAGCAGTGAAAGGGACAGGGTCTACGAGCAGTACTTC. Amino acid sequence: CASSERDRVYEQYF.

The V and J genes are TRBV28 and TRBJ1-1; no firm D call. The CDR3 length is 13 residues. Trimming removed 2 bases at V and 1 base at J, with 5 bases between. Germline CDR1 is MDHEN and CDR2 is SYDVKM. The CDR3 DNA reads TGTGCCAGCAGTTTACCAGGGAACACTGAAGCTTTCTTT. The encoded protein is CASSLPGNTEAFF.

V and J are TRBV11-2 and TRBJ2-1, with 11 bases aligning to TRBD2. The germline gives CDR1 SGHAT, CDR2 FQNNGV. The CDR3 is made up of 15 amino acids. V lost 5 bases to trimming and J lost 4 bases; unmatched junction nucleotides: 4. CDR3 amino acids: CASSLRLAGYNEQFF. The CDR3 DNA sequence: TGTGCCAGCAGCCTCCGACTAGCGGGGTACAATGAGCAGTTCTTC.

The chain uses TRBV10-3 and TRBJ2-1, with 16 bases matching TRBD2. The CDR3 length is 17 residues. Germline V gives CDR1 ENHRY, CDR2 SYGVKD. The J segment lost 5 bases and the V segment lost 4 bases, leaving 5 bases of the junction unmatched. The CDR3: CAISVGGLAGGNNEQFF. CDR3 bases: TGTGCCATCAGTGTTGGGGGACTAGCGGGAGGGAACAATGAGCAGTTCTTC.

This rearrangement joins TRBV25-1 to TRBJ1-1; TRBD1 matches 8 bases. The CDR3 totals 13 residues. CDR1 MGHDK and CDR2 SYGVNS come from the germline V gene. J was trimmed by 5 bases and V by 5 bases; bases with no gene match: 4. The CDR3 DNA is TGTGCCAGCAGTCGACAGGGGTCGACTGAAGCTTTCTTT. Protein: CASSRQGSTEAFF.

J is TRBJ1-1 and V is TRBV28, with a possible D match to TRBD1 (5 bases). This CDR3 contains 13 residues. From germline, CDR1 is MDHEN and CDR2 SYDVKM. The V gene lost 7 bases and the J gene lost 3 bases, with 12 bases spanning the gap. CDR3 in amino acids: CASIPRADTEAFF. The CDR3 DNA follows: TGTGCCAGCATCCCCAGGGCTGACACTGAAGCTTTCTTT.

The chain is built from TRBV19 and TRBJ1-1; D uncertain. Germline V gene lookup returns CDR1 LNHDA and CDR2 SQIVND (reference sequence). Trimming cost V 4 bases and J 1 base, with 16 bases left between them. There are 16 residues in the CDR3. CDR3 amino acids: CASSTAPGRENTEAFF. The CDR3 region has the DNA TGTGCCAGTAGTACTGCCCCCGGGCGGGAGAACACTGAAGCTTTCTTT.

This rearrangement joins TRBV5-1 to TRBJ2-7; 7 bases map to TRBD2. The CDR3 extends over 14 amino acids. V lost 0 bases, J lost 2 bases, and 2 bases stayed unmatched. Germline V gives CDR1 SGHRS, CDR2 YFSETQ. CDR3 residues: CASSLVSGPYEQYF. The CDR3 DNA reads as TGCGCCAGCAGCTTGGTTAGCGGGCCCTACGAGCAGTACTTC.

The rearrangement links TRBV19 to TRBJ1-6; D remains ambiguous. The CDR3 is 18 residues long. CDR1 and CDR2 from the germline V gene are LNHDA and SQIVND (reference sequence). The V end lost 0 bases, the J end lost 10 bases, and 22 bases lay between the germline ends. Written as DNA, the CDR3 is TGTGCCAGTAGTATAGATATTACGGCGGTACGTTTTTGGTCACCCCTCCACTTT. Its protein product is CASSIDITAVRFWSPLHF.

This clone was picked up a small number of times. The chain links TRBV5-1 to TRBJ1-5; tentative D call: TRBD1 (5 bases). The germline V and J ends were trimmed by 3 bases and 3 bases, with 10 bases remaining between them. Germline loops: CDR1 SGHRS, CDR2 YFSETQ. This CDR3 is built from 14 residues. CDR3 in amino acids: CASSSGRPNQPQHF. The CDR3 DNA sequence: TGCGCCAGCAGCTCAGGGAGGCCCAATCAGCCCCAGCATTTT.

This chain links TRBV5-1 with TRBJ1-4, with 8 bases matching TRBD1. Trimming removed 2 bases from V and 4 bases from J; junction bases left unmatched: 1. Germline V gives CDR1 SGHRS, CDR2 YFSETQ. There are 14 residues in the CDR3. Written as DNA, the CDR3 is TGCGCCAGCAGCTTCGGACAGGGTAATGAAAAACTGTTTTTT. Protein sequence: CASSFGQGNEKLFF.

Concerning this clone: The sample holds other DNA sequences that translate to the same CDR3. This chain uses TRBV12-3 or TRBV12-4 with TRBJ2-1, with TRBD1 identical over 7 bases. V lost 4 bases and J lost 7; bases outside the gene matches: 1. This CDR3 comprises 12 residues. In DNA, the CDR3 is TGTGCCAGCAGTTCCAGGGGGAATGAGCAGTTCTTC. Its translation: CASSSRGNEQFF.

This clone was recorded once. The chain employs TRBV5-5 and TRBJ2-1; 9 nucleotides align to TRBD2. Germline values: CDR1 SGHKS, CDR2 YYEKEE (reference sequence). The V and J ends lost 1 base and 2 bases, in that order; junction bases with no gene match: 1. CDR3 length: 15 amino acids. As DNA, the CDR3 is TGTGCCAGCAGCTTGTTAGCGGGGGCCTACAATGAGCAGTTCTTC. The encoded protein is CASSLLAGAYNEQFF. Looking up the rest from reference TRBV5-5 and TRBJ2-1 gives the full variable domain: DAGVTQSPTHLIKTRGQQVTLRCSPISGHKSVSWYQQVLGQGPQFIFQYYEKEERGRGNFPDRFSARQFPNYSSELNVNALLLGDSALYLCASSLLAGAYNEQFFGPGTRLTVL.

This clone appeared a single time. The chain links TRBV29-1 to TRBJ1-2; possible D gene TRBD1, 6 bases. The germline gives CDR1 SQVTM, CDR2 ANQGSEA. Trimming took 7 bases from V and 6 from J, leaving 21 bases between them. CDR3 size: 14 residues. DNA of the CDR3: TGCAGCGCAGGAGCAGGGGCAAACTTGAATGGCTACACCTTC. Translated, it gives CSAGAGANLNGYTF.